The 20 T cell receptor beta chains given below trace back to one sample, sequenced in a study of T cell responses to AZD1222 COVID-19 vaccine. Measured with immunoSEQ multiplex PCR; TCRdb has only the in-frame clones, and not every one. The table lists 15,000 to 20,000 clones, 80% to 85% of them singletons. This sample comprised peripheral blood, obtained 28 days after the second AZD1222 dose. All receptors derive from an adult who received the AZD1222 COVID-19 vaccine.

This chain links TRBV18 with TRBJ2-2; D is possibly TRBD1 (6 bases). Germline assignment: CDR1 KGHSH and CDR2 LQKENI. The CDR3 spans 14 residues. Trimming removed 5 bases from V and 2 bases from J, with 9 bases in between. The CDR3 protein is CASSEQGNTGELFF. DNA for the CDR3: TGTGCCAGCTCAGAACAGGGTAACACCGGGGAGCTGTTTTTT.

The chain couples TRBV7-9 to TRBJ1-2; 9 bases map to TRBD1. The CDR3 totals 15 residues. Germline lookup yields CDR1 SEHNR and CDR2 FQNEAQ (reference sequence). The V segment lost 0 bases and the J segment 8 bases; nucleotides outside the gene matches: 7. This CDR3 reads CASSLAGTGLKGYTF. In DNA form, the CDR3 reads TGTGCCAGCAGCTTAGCCGGGACAGGGCTGAAAGGCTACACCTTC.

The chain couples TRBV19 to TRBJ2-5, with 12 bases matching TRBD1. With V trimmed by 5 bases and J by 6 bases, 4 bases remained unmatched. CDR3 length: 14 residues. The germline CDR1 and CDR2 sequences are LNHDA and SQIVND (reference sequence). The CDR3 sequence is CASSAGQGAKTQYF. The DNA for the CDR3 is TGTGCCAGTAGTGCGGGACAGGGGGCGAAGACCCAGTACTTC.

This clone was seen only once. The J gene is TRBJ2-3, the V gene TRBV29-1; D possibly corresponds to TRBD2 (6 bases). The V end lost 6 bases, the J end lost 5 bases, and 21 bases lay between the germline ends. Germline assignment: CDR1 SQVTM and CDR2 ANQGSEA. The CDR3 spans 15 residues. CDR3 in DNA: TGCAGCGTGGAAACGCTGGGACTGGAGGAAGATACGCAGTATTTT. Protein: CSVETLGLEEDTQYF.

This clone was observed a single time. This chain links TRBV18 with TRBJ2-1, with TRBD2 identical over 10 bases. After removal of 3 bases from V and 0 bases from J, the junction contained 5 bases not matched to a gene. Germline CDR1 reads KGHSH; CDR2 reads LQKENI. The CDR3 totals 17 residues. The CDR3 coding sequence is TGTGCCAGCTCACCCCGAAGGACTAGCGGCTCCTACAATGAGCAGTTCTTC. This sequence encodes CASSPRRTSGSYNEQFF.

The rearrangement joins TRBV11-2 to TRBJ2-1; D may be TRBD1 (7 bases). CDR1 and CDR2 from the germline V gene are SGHAT and FQNNGV. Trimming shortened V by 5 bases and J by 9 bases, and 29 bases separated the two germline ends. The CDR3 is made up of 18 amino acids. In DNA form, the CDR3 reads TGTGCCAGCAGCGATCCCCTTCAGGGGGGAGGTAATGGTGGTGAGCAGTTCTTC. Translating it yields CASSDPLQGGGNGGEQFF.

This clone has a single count. This rearrangement joins TRBV19 to TRBJ1-2; D is possibly TRBD1 (6 bases). This CDR3 is 15 amino acids long. Germline assignment: CDR1 LNHDA and CDR2 SQIVND (reference sequence). V was clipped by 4 bases and J by 0 bases, with 12 bases between them. CDR3 residues: CASSRTGTANYGYTF. The CDR3 region has the DNA TGTGCCAGTAGTAGAACAGGGACTGCTAACTATGGCTACACCTTC.

This clone was picked up a small number of times. The V call is TRBV19, the J call TRBJ2-7; no firm D call. Germline V gene lookup returns CDR1 LNHDA and CDR2 SQIVND (reference sequence). Trimming removed 2 bases at V and 3 bases at J, with 11 bases between. The CDR3 is 14 amino acids. CDR3 DNA: TGTGCCAGTAGTATAAGGCAGGTTGACTACGAGCAGTACTTC. Translated: CASSIRQVDYEQYF.

V is TRBV18 and J is TRBJ2-7, with 12 bases aligning to TRBD2. Trimming removed 3 bases from V and 5 bases from J; junction bases left unmatched: 5. The CDR3 consists of 15 residues. CDR1 and CDR2 (germline): KGHSH, LQKENI. The CDR3 reads CASSPRLAGEDEQYF. CDR3 DNA: TGTGCCAGCTCACCCCGACTAGCGGGAGAAGACGAGCAGTACTTC. The full variable domain, its missing parts supplied by reference TRBV18 and TRBJ2-7, is NAGVMQNPRHLVRRRGQEARLRCSPMKGHSHVYWYRQLPEEGLKFMVYLQKENIIDESGMPKERFSAEFPKEGPSILRIQQVVRGDSAAYFCASSPRLAGEDEQYFGPGTRLTVT.

The chain employs TRBV24-1 and TRBJ2-5; TRBD1 agrees at 12 bases. V lost 4 bases and J lost 5; bases outside the gene matches: 7. The germline V gene has CDR1 KGHDR and CDR2 SFDVKD. This CDR3 spans 16 amino acids. CDR3 in amino acids: CATSDNRDRGPETQYF. The DNA of the CDR3 is TGTGCCACCAGTGACAACCGGGACAGGGGGCCCGAGACCCAGTACTTC.

V is TRBV5-4 and J is TRBJ1-1; D gene uncertain. The CDR3 covers 13 residues. Per the germline V gene, CDR1 is SGHNT and CDR2 is YYREEE (reference sequence). V was pared by 0 bases and J by 1 base, with 4 bases between. The CDR3 region has the DNA TGTGCCAGCAGCTTGGGAGGGAACACTGAAGCTTTCTTT. This codes for CASSLGGNTEAFF.

V gene TRBV6-5 combines with J gene TRBJ2-7, with TRBD1 identical over 8 bases. CDR3 length: 13 residues. Looked up from germline, CDR1 is MNHEY and CDR2 is SVGAGI. The junction had 8 bases not matched to a gene; V was cut back by 9 bases and J by 4 bases. The CDR3 DNA reads as TGTGCCAGTGCCGGGACAGGCGCTTACGAGCAGTACTTC. Its protein product is CASAGTGAYEQYF.

The J gene is TRBJ1-2, the V gene TRBV18; D is undetermined. CDR3 length: 15 residues. The germline CDR1 and CDR2 sequences are KGHSH and LQKENI. V gave up 3 bases and J gave up 4 bases, with 15 bases separating them. CDR3 loop: CASSPELGRGYGYTF. Here the CDR3 DNA reads TGTGCCAGCTCACCCGAGTTAGGGCGGGGCTATGGCTACACCTTC. Looking up the rest from reference TRBV18 and TRBJ1-2 gives the full variable domain: NAGVMQNPRHLVRRRGQEARLRCSPMKGHSHVYWYRQLPEEGLKFMVYLQKENIIDESGMPKERFSAEFPKEGPSILRIQQVVRGDSAAYFCASSPELGRGYGYTFGSGTRLTVV.

This clone has only a few counts. J is TRBJ2-5 and V is TRBV5-1; maybe TRBD1 (6 bases). Per the germline V gene, CDR1 is SGHRS and CDR2 is YFSETQ. V was shortened by 6 bases and J by 4 bases, with 16 bases between the two germline ends. The CDR3 is made up of 14 amino acids. The CDR3 DNA is TGCGCCAGCAATAAGGACAGCCCAGGAGAGACCCAGTACTTC. It is translated as CASNKDSPGETQYF.

J is TRBJ2-5 and V is TRBV10-2; D is ambiguous. Germline CDR1 reads WSHSY; CDR2 reads SAAADI. Trimming cost V 0 bases and J 5 bases, with 22 bases left between them. The CDR3 consists of 18 residues. CDR3 sequence: CASSESNLGFLAGETQYF. The CDR3 DNA reads TGCGCCAGCAGTGAGTCGAATCTTGGGTTTCTTGCTGGCGAGACCCAGTACTTC.

This chain joins TRBV6-5 and TRBJ2-3; D unclear. CDR3 length: 14 residues. Between the trimmed V and J ends, which lost 8 bases and 0 bases, there was a span of 12 bases. Germline-derived CDR1 and CDR2 are MNHEY and SVGAGI. The CDR3 DNA is TGTGCCAGCCGGAACTCCCTTAGCACAGATACGCAGTATTTT. Protein product: CASRNSLSTDTQYF.

For the CDR3, the DNA is TGTGCCAGCAATCATCCTCCGGGACAGTCCTACGAGCAGTACTTC. This translates into CASNHPPGQSYEQYF. This chain connects TRBV28 to TRBJ2-7, with 7 bases fitting TRBD1. There are 15 residues in the CDR3. V shed 7 bases, J shed 1 base, and the junction held 10 bases outside the gene matches. The V gene's germline CDR1 is MDHEN and CDR2 SYDVKM.

CDR3 residues: CASTPRDSVRNGELFF. CDR3 nucleotides: TGTGCCAGCACCCCACGGGACTCCGTTCGTAACGGGGAGCTGTTTTTT. The rearrangement joins TRBV9 to TRBJ2-2; D is possibly TRBD2 (6 bases). The V end lost 6 bases, the J end lost 7 bases, and 22 bases lay between the germline ends. The CDR3 totals 16 residues. Germline V gene lookup returns CDR1 SGDLS and CDR2 YYNGEE.

This sequence joins TRBV30 and TRBJ1-1; no reliable D call. Germline V gene sequence: CDR1 GTSNPN, CDR2 SVGIG (reference sequence). V was shortened by 3 bases and J by 1 base, with 6 bases between the two germline ends. The CDR3 sequence is 12 residues long. The DNA of the CDR3 is TGTGCCTGGAGATTGGAGAACACTGAAGCTTTCTTT. It codes for CAWRLENTEAFF.

This clone was detected only a few times. The chain combines TRBV5-6 with TRBJ2-5, with a weak D call TRBD2 (6 bases). CDR3 length: 19 residues. V lost 1 base, J lost 7 bases, and 29 bases lay in between. Germline lookup yields CDR1 SGHDT and CDR2 YYEEEE. The chain's CDR3 is CASSLSLHPGSLKAGTQYF. The CDR3 region has the DNA TGTGCCAGCAGCTTGAGCCTACACCCGGGATCGCTGAAAGCGGGGACCCAGTACTTC.